One and the same sample provided the 26 T cell receptor beta chains below, sequenced in a study of cytomegalovirus exposure and HLA in healthy donors. Both 60 Vbeta primers and 13 Jbeta primers went into the PCR. This table comes from immunoSEQ multiplex PCR, and its TCRdb copy is limited to in-frame clones, with some not included. This repertoire shows over 100,000 clones, more than 65% found once; its top ten account for approximately 4.2%. Sequenced: PBMCs. The receptors here all came from a male donor in good health and CMV-seropositive.

The chain recombines TRBV2 with TRBJ1-2; the match to TRBD1 covers 12 bases. After removal of 7 bases from V and 5 bases from J, the junction contained 20 bases not matched to a gene. In germline, CDR1 is SNHLY, CDR2 FYNNEI. The CDR3 covers 19 residues. The CDR3 is CASITTLAGTGGGGYGYTF. The CDR3 DNA reads as TGTGCCAGCATCACTACCCTCGCCGGGACAGGGGGCGGGGGATATGGCTACACCTTC.

The chain joins TRBV5-3 to TRBJ1-5; possible D gene TRBD1, 6 bases. TRBV5-3 is an ORF; its function is uncertain. With 0 bases removed from V and 4 bases from J, the gap between germline ends came to 14 bases. The CDR3 contains 16 residues. CDR3 amino acids: CARSLETGLPNQPQHF. The DNA of the CDR3 is TGTGCCAGAAGCTTGGAAACAGGGTTGCCAAATCAGCCCCAGCATTTT.

The chain carries TRBV19 and TRBJ2-3; the D gene is possibly TRBD1 (10 bases). Germline lookup yields CDR1 LNHDA and CDR2 SQIVND (reference sequence). CDR3 length equals 15 residues. V was trimmed by 7 bases and J by 3 bases, leaving 17 bases between them. The CDR3 region is CASNLAGQGTDTQYF. Written as DNA, the CDR3 is TGTGCCAGTAATCTAGCGGGACAGGGGACAGATACGCAGTATTTT.

This sequence joins TRBV7-7 and TRBJ2-1, with TRBD2 identical over 7 bases. The J segment lost 3 bases and the V segment lost 2 bases, leaving 7 bases of the junction unmatched. There are 16 residues in the CDR3. Germline-derived CDR1 and CDR2 are SSHAT and FNYEAQ (reference sequence). The CDR3 loop is CASSLTDGGGYNEQFF. CDR3 coding DNA: TGTGCCAGCAGCTTAACAGACGGCGGGGGCTACAATGAGCAGTTCTTC.

The chain couples TRBV2 to TRBJ1-5; 8 bases align to TRBD1. CDR1 and CDR2 from the germline V gene are SNHLY and FYNNEI. CDR3 length equals 15 residues. V dropped 6 bases and J dropped 0; count of bases not matched to a gene: 4. This CDR3 is CASSVDRVSNQPQHF. The CDR3 DNA reads as TGTGCCAGCAGCGTGGACAGGGTTAGCAATCAGCCCCAGCATTTT.

The genes are TRBV6-1 and TRBJ2-3; D is perhaps TRBD2 (5 bases). V lost 5 bases to trimming and J lost 0 bases, with 12 bases between them. The CDR3 runs to 15 residues. The V gene's germline CDR1 is MNHNS and CDR2 SASEGT. CDR3 in amino acids: CASSKRRTSTDTQYF. In DNA form, the CDR3 reads TGTGCCAGCAGTAAAAGGAGGACTAGCACAGATACGCAGTATTTT.

The chain couples TRBV5-1 to TRBJ2-2, with D tentatively TRBD1 (5 bases). The CDR3 contains 15 residues. V lost 0 bases and J 6 bases, leaving 12 bases between the germline ends. The V gene's germline CDR1 is SGHRS and CDR2 YFSETQ. The chain's CDR3 is CASSLETGYAGELFF. The CDR3 DNA reads TGCGCCAGCAGCTTGGAAACAGGCTACGCCGGGGAGCTGTTTTTT.

The chain couples TRBV18 to TRBJ2-3; 9 bases align to TRBD1. This CDR3 region has 16 residues. The V gene's germline CDR1 is KGHSH and CDR2 LQKENI. Trimming took 3 bases from V and 3 from J; bases not matched to a gene: 7. CDR3 DNA sequence: TGTGCCAGCTCACCCGTGGGACAGGGCCATACAGATACGCAGTATTTT. Translating gives CASSPVGQGHTDTQYF.

The chain employs TRBV4-1 and TRBJ2-3, with a weak D call TRBD2 (6 bases). Germline V gene data show CDR1 as MGHRA and CDR2 as YSYEKL. V was trimmed by 0 bases and J by 4 bases, leaving 11 bases between them. The CDR3 runs 15 residues. CDR3: CASSQERGRSDTQYF. The CDR3 coding sequence is TGCGCCAGCAGCCAAGAACGGGGGAGGTCAGATACGCAGTATTTT.

The chain joins TRBV21-1 to TRBJ2-2; TRBD2, the D gene given by the table, was not confirmed from the DNA. TRBV21-1 is a documented pseudogene. CDR3 length: 13 amino acids. The CDR3 DNA reads TGTGCCAGCAGCACACTTAACACCGGGGAGCTGTTTTTT. It is translated as CASSTLNTGELFF.

In regard to this clone: The junction shows a germline mismatch at one end, possibly a read error. V usage is TRBV9 and J usage is TRBJ2-6; a possible D gene is TRBD1 (6 bases). CDR3 length: 14 residues. The V gene's germline CDR1 is SGDLS and CDR2 YYNGEE. The CDR3 coding sequence is TGTGCCAGCCAGGGGTTAGATGGGGCCAACGGCCTGACTTTC. Translation gives CASQGLDGANGLTF.

The chain carries TRBV6-5 and TRBJ1-6; the D gene is possibly TRBD1 (5 bases). The CDR3 totals 15 residues. Germline loops: CDR1 MNHEY, CDR2 SVGAGI. V lost 7 bases and J lost 7, with 17 bases in between. CDR3 sequence (DNA): TGTGCCAGCACCCCGGGACTAACGGTGAATTCACCCCTCCACTTT. It specifies CASTPGLTVNSPLHF.

The CDR3 DNA is TGTGCCAGCAGTGAAGCGGGCGACCCCTCCTACGAGCAGTACTTC. Its protein product is CASSEAGDPSYEQYF. The chain recombines TRBV6-1 with TRBJ2-7, with D unresolved. CDR1 and CDR2 from the germline V gene are MNHNS and SASEGT. V was pared by 0 bases and J by 0 bases, with 9 bases between. The CDR3 spans 15 residues.

This clone appeared a few times. This sequence joins TRBV5-1 and TRBJ2-5; D might be TRBD1 (5 bases). The CDR3 has 14 amino acids. Germline lookup yields CDR1 SGHRS and CDR2 YFSETQ. Trimming removed 4 bases at V and 3 bases at J, with 13 bases between. This chain's CDR3 is CASSNDREKETQYF. CDR3 nucleotide sequence: TGCGCCAGCAGCAATGACAGAGAAAAAGAGACCCAGTACTTC.

This clone turned up a few times. The V and J genes are TRBV10-3 and TRBJ1-6; D perhaps matches TRBD1 (5 bases). The CDR3 contains 13 residues. Germline V gene sequence: CDR1 ENHRY, CDR2 SYGVKD. V lost 9 bases and J 8 bases, leaving 14 bases between the germline ends. The CDR3: CAITAQGHSPLHF. The CDR3, as DNA: TGTGCCATAACGGCTCAGGGCCATTCACCCCTCCACTTT.

The rearrangement uses TRBV27 and TRBJ2-1; 8 bases match TRBD2. With 5 bases clipped from V and 7 bases from J, the junction kept 10 bases outside the gene matches. CDR1 and CDR2 (germline): MNHEY, SMNVEV (reference sequence). The CDR3 has 15 amino acids. CDR3 DNA: TGTGCCAGCAGTCTGACCGGGGGGGGGAGAAATGAGCAGTTCTTC. Translated: CASSLTGGGRNEQFF.

In this sample, this clone turned up a few times. The V and J genes are TRBV5-8 and TRBJ2-6; D may be TRBD1 (6 bases). Deletions cut 7 bases from V and 0 bases from J, with 8 bases between. The CDR3 runs 14 residues. Germline V gene data show CDR1 as SGHTS and CDR2 as YDEGEE. CDR3 DNA: TGTGCCAGCGACAGGAACTCTGGGGCCAACGTCCTGACTTTC. It is translated as CASDRNSGANVLTF. The variable domain in full, completed from reference TRBV5-8 and TRBJ2-6, reads EAGVTQSPTHLIKTRGQQATLRCSPISGHTSVYWYQQALGLGLQFLLWYDEGEERNRGNFPPRFSGRQFPNYSSELNVNALELEDSALYLCASDRNSGANVLTFGAGSRLTVL.

The sample holds a few counts of this clone. The gene calls are TRBV6-1 and TRBJ1-6, with 7 bases aligning to TRBD1. The ends lost 5 bases at V and 3 bases at J; junction bases unmatched: 1. This CDR3 contains 14 residues. The germline gives CDR1 MNHNS, CDR2 SASEGT. The CDR3 DNA is TGTGCCAGCAGTCGGACAGGCTATAATTCACCCCTCCACTTT. Translating gives CASSRTGYNSPLHF.

The rearrangement joins TRBV2 to TRBJ1-2; D gene uncertain. Germline V gene lookup returns CDR1 SNHLY and CDR2 FYNNEI. The CDR3 totals 15 residues. Trimming removed 10 bases from V and 5 bases from J, with 23 bases in between. Written as DNA, the CDR3 is TGTGCCACCAAGCCCCGTCCCTGGGGAGATTATGGCTACACCTTC. Translated, it gives CATKPRPWGDYGYTF.

This clone was detected only a few times. The chain recombines TRBV5-1 with TRBJ2-5; the match to TRBD2 covers 15 bases. Looked up from germline, CDR1 is SGHRS and CDR2 is YFSETQ. The junction had 11 bases not matched to a gene; V was cut back by 4 bases and J by 4 bases. CDR3 length: 18 residues. CDR3 region: CASSRGLAGGPLGETQYF. The CDR3 coding sequence is TGCGCCAGCAGCAGGGGACTAGCGGGAGGTCCTCTGGGAGAGACCCAGTACTTC.

This chain connects TRBV29-1 to TRBJ2-7; TRBD1 matches 9 bases. The CDR3 is 14 residues long. Germline V gene lookup returns CDR1 SQVTM and CDR2 ANQGSEA. The trim removed 8 bases at V and 2 bases at J, leaving 10 bases unmatched. This CDR3 is CSTSGTGNAYEQYF. The DNA for the CDR3 is TGCAGCACCTCCGGGACAGGGAACGCCTACGAGCAGTACTTC.

In its sample, this clone was seen a few times. The J gene is TRBJ1-6, the V gene TRBV7-9, with a weak D call TRBD1 (6 bases). V gave up 7 bases and J gave up 9 bases, with 16 bases separating them. Germline V gives CDR1 SEHNR, CDR2 FQNEAQ (reference sequence). The CDR3 covers 14 residues. CDR3 in DNA: TGTGCCAGCATCGAACAGGGAGTTTCTTCACCCCTCCACTTT. Translation: CASIEQGVSSPLHF. Together with reference TRBV7-9 and TRBJ1-6, the CDR3 gives the full variable domain: DTGVSQNPRHKITKRGQNVTFRCDPISEHNRLYWYRQTLGQGPEFLTYFQNEAQLEKSRLLSDRFSAERPKGSFSTLEIQRTEQGDSAMYLCASIEQGVSSPLHFGNGTRLTVT.

The table lists this clone with a few counts. The J gene is TRBJ2-7, the V gene TRBV19; D possibly corresponds to TRBD1 (5 bases). V dropped 7 bases and J dropped 0 bases, with 13 bases sitting between them. Germline CDR1 is LNHDA and CDR2 is SQIVND (reference sequence). The length of the CDR3 is 14 residues. Written as DNA, the CDR3 is TGTGCCAGTAAGGACAAACCCCTCTCCTACGAGCAGTACTTC. Translation: CASKDKPLSYEQYF.

The chain joins TRBV6-4 to TRBJ2-1, with D possibly being TRBD1 (5 bases). Trimming took 0 bases from V and 0 from J, leaving 9 bases between them. CDR1 MRHNA and CDR2 SNTAGT come from the germline V gene. CDR3 size: 16 residues. CDR3 nucleotide sequence: TGTGCCAGCAGTGACTCTGACAGCCGCTCCTACAATGAGCAGTTCTTC. Translation gives CASSDSDSRSYNEQFF.

The gene calls are TRBV4-1 and TRBJ1-2, with D hard to call. V was trimmed by 2 bases and J by 0 bases, leaving 10 bases between them. Germline-derived CDR1 and CDR2 are MGHRA and YSYEKL. The CDR3 sequence is 15 residues long. The CDR3 nucleotides are TGCGCCAGCAGCCAAAAACAGAAAACTAACTATGGCTACACCTTC. This gives the protein CASSQKQKTNYGYTF.

The rearrangement uses TRBV28 and TRBJ2-7; a possible D gene is TRBD2 (7 bases). This CDR3 region has 18 residues. Trimming removed 5 bases from V and 0 bases from J, with 23 bases in between. Germline V gene data show CDR1 as MDHEN and CDR2 as SYDVKM. The CDR3, as DNA: TGTGCCAGCAGTCCCCGGGGGCTAGCGGATTCTAGCTCCTACGAGCAGTACTTC. This encodes CASSPRGLADSSSYEQYF.